What follows describes a single T cell receptor (beta chain). Its cognate antigen is unknown. This sample stems from a study of T cell responses to AZD1222 COVID-19 vaccine. Study conclusions and caveats: Spike-spanning, vaccine-associated CD4 TCRs were dominant at 160-218 and 743-854.

The assay was immunoSEQ multiplex PCR, and TCRdb's table has in-frame clones only and misses some. Among under 200,000 clones, roughly 92% were seen once, and the ten largest hold about 4%. The V end was cut by 5 bases, the J end by 4 bases, with 11 bases between. Germline CDR1 reads LNHDA; CDR2 reads SQIVND (reference sequence). The CDR3 covers 13 residues. The sequencing here drew on peripheral blood, taken 28 days after the second dose of the MenACWY control vaccine. This clonotype was obtained from an adult who received the MenACWY meningococcal vaccine as a control. This chain connects TRBV19 to TRBJ1-2, with a tentative D call TRBD1 (5 bases). The CDR3 protein is CASSPGPVYGYTF. DNA of the CDR3: TGTGCCAGTAGTCCGGGACCTGTCTATGGCTACACCTTC. The full variable domain, rest sourced from reference TRBV19 and TRBJ1-2, is DGGITQSPKYLFRKEGQNVTLSCEQNLNHDAMYWYRQDPGQGLRLIYYSQIVNDFQKGDIAEGYSVSREKKESFPLTVTSAQKNPTAFYLCASSPGPVYGYTFGSGTRLTVV.